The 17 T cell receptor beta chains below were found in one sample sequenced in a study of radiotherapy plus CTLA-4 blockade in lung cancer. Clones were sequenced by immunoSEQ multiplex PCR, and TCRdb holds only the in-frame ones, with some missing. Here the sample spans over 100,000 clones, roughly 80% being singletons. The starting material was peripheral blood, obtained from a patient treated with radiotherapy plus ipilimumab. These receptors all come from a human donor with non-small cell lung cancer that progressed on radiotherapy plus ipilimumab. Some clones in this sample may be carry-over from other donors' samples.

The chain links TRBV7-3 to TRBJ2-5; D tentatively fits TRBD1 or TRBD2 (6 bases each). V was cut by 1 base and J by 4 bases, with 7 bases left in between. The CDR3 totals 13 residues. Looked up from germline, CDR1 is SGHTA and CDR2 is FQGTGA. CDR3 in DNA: TGTGCCAGCAGCTTAAAGGGGGGAGAGACCCAGTACTTC. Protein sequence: CASSLKGGETQYF.

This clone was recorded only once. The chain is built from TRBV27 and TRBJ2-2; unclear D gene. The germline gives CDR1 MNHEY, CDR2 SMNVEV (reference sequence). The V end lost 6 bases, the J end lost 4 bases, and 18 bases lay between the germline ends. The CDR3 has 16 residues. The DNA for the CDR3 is TGTGCCAGCAGCCTAATCGGCAAACAAGGCACCGGGGAGCTGTTTTTT. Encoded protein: CASSLIGKQGTGELFF.

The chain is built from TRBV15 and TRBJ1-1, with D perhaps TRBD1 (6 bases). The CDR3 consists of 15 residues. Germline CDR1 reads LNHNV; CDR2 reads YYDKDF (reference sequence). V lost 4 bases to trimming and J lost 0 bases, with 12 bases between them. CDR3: CATSKRQEVNTEAFF. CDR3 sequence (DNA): TGTGCCACCAGCAAAAGACAGGAAGTGAACACTGAAGCTTTCTTT. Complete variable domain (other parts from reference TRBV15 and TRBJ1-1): DAMVIQNPRYQVTQFGKPVTLSCSQTLNHNVMYWYQQKSSQAPKLLFHYYDKDFNNEADTPDNFQSRRPNTSFCFLDIRSPGLGDTAMYLCATSKRQEVNTEAFFGQGTRLTVV.

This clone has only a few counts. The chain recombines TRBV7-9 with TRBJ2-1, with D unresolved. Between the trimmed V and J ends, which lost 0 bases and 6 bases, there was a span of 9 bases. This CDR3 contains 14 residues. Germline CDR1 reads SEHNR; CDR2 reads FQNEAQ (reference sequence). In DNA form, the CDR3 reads TGTGCCAGCAGCTTAGCCCAAAAACGCAATGAGCAGTTCTTC. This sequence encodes CASSLAQKRNEQFF.

CDR3 nucleotide sequence: TGCGCCAGCAGCAAGGACACCTGGGACACTGAAGCTTTCTTT. Translated, it gives CASSKDTWDTEAFF. This sequence joins TRBV5-1 and TRBJ1-1; tentative D call: TRBD1 (5 bases). V shed 4 bases and J shed 3 bases, with 13 bases lying between them. Germline CDR1 and CDR2: SGHRS and YFSETQ. The CDR3 is 14 amino acids.

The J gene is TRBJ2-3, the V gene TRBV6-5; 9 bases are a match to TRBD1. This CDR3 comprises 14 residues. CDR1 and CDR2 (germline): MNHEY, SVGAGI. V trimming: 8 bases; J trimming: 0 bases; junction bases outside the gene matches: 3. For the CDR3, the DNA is TGTGCCAGCGGGGACAGGGCAAGCACAGATACGCAGTATTTT. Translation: CASGDRASTDTQYF.

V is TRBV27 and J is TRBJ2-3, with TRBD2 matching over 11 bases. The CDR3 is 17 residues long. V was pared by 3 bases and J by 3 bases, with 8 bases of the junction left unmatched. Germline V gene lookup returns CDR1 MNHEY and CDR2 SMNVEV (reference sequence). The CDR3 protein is CASSFLSGGAITDTQYF. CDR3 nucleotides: TGTGCCAGCAGTTTCCTTAGCGGGGGGGCCATAACAGATACGCAGTATTTT.

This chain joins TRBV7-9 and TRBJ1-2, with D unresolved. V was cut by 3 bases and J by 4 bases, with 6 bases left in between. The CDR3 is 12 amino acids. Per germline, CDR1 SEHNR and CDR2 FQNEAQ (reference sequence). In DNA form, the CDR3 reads TGTGCCAGCAGCTTTTCAGTCTATGGCTACACCTTC. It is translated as CASSFSVYGYTF.

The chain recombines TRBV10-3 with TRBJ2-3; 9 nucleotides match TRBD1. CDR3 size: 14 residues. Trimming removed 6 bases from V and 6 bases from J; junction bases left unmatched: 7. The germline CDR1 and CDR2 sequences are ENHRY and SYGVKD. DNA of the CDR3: TGTGCCATCAGAGTGACAGGGGGGGTGGATACGCAGTATTTT. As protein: CAIRVTGGVDTQYF.

The CDR3 nucleotides are TGTGCCATCAGTGAGACGGAGGCCCGGACAGTAGCTAACTATGGCTACACCTTC. It specifies CAISETEARTVANYGYTF. The rearrangement joins TRBV10-3 to TRBJ1-2, with D maybe TRBD1 (6 bases). This CDR3 is built from 18 residues. The V gene lost 2 bases and the J gene lost 0 bases, with 19 bases spanning the gap. Per germline, CDR1 ENHRY and CDR2 SYGVKD.

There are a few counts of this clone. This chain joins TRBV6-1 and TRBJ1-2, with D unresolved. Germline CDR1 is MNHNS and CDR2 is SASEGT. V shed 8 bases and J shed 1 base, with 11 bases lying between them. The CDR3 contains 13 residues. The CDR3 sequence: CASPWVGNYGYTF. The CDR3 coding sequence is TGTGCCAGCCCTTGGGTAGGTAACTATGGCTACACCTTC.

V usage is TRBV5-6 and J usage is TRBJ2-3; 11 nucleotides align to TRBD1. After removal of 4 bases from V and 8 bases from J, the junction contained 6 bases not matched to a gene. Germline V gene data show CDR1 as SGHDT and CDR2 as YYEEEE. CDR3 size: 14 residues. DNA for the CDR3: TGTGCCAGCAGCGCGGACAGGGGGCCCGGTACGCAGTATTTT. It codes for CASSADRGPGTQYF.

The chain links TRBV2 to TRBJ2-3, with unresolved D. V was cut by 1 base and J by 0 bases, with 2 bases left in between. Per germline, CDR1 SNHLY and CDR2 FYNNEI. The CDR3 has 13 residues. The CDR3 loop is CASSEESTDTQYF. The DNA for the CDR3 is TGTGCCAGCAGTGAAGAGAGCACAGATACGCAGTATTTT.

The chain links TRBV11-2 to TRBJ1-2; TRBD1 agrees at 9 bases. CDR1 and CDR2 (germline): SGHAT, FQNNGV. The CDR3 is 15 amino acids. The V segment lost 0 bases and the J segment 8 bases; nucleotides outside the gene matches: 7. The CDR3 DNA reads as TGTGCCAGCAGCTTAGATCTGGGACAGGGCGGGGGCTACACCTTC. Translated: CASSLDLGQGGGYTF.

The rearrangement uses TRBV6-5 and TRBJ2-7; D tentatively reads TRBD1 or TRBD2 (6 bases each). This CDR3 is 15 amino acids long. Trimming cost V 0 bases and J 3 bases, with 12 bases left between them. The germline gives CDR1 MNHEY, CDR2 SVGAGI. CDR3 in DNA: TGTGCCAGCAGTTACTCATCGGGGGCGCGCTACGAGCAGTACTTC. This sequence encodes CASSYSSGARYEQYF.

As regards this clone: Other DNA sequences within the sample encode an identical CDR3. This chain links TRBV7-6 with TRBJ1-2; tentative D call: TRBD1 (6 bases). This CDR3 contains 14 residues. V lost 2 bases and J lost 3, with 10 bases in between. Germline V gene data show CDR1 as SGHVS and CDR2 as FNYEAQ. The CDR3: CASSLRAGDYGYTF. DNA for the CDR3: TGTGCCAGCAGCTTACGGGCAGGGGACTATGGCTACACCTTC.

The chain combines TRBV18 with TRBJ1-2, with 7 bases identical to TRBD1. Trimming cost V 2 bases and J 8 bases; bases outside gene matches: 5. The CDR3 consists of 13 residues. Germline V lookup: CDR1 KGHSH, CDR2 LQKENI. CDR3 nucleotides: TGTGCCAGCTCACCAAGACAGGGACCAGGCTACACCTTC. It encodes CASSPRQGPGYTF.